The rows below give T cell receptor beta chains drawn from one sample of a study of sequential checkpoint blockade in melanoma. Profiling relied on immunoSEQ multiplex PCR, and the TCRdb table lists in-frame clones only, not all of them. This table has some 10,000 clones, roughly 76% appearing once. The source was CD8+ T cells sorted from blood (inferred from file names), collected from a patient given nivolumab and ipilimumab in sequence. These receptors were collected from a human donor with melanoma. The CDR3 runs from the conserved cysteine through the conserved F or W. Fields, in order: CDR3 protein, V gene, J gene, D gene. A D gene is named only where the DNA matches it firmly.

cdr3_aa: CASTTGSGANVLTF
v_call: TRBV19
j_call: TRBJ2-6
d_call: .

cdr3_aa: CASSEVPSGSHEQYF
v_call: TRBV10-2
j_call: TRBJ2-7
d_call: TRBD2

cdr3_aa: CATSREGTSYEQYF
v_call: TRBV15
j_call: TRBJ2-7
d_call: .

cdr3_aa: CASSLSTRGQVNYEQYF
v_call: TRBV5-1
j_call: TRBJ2-7
d_call: .

cdr3_aa: CASSVAVGDYEQYF
v_call: TRBV9
j_call: .
d_call: .

cdr3_aa: CAAREGASPLHF
v_call: TRBV27
j_call: TRBJ1-6
d_call: .

cdr3_aa: CASLDRGHYNEQFF
v_call: TRBV5-4
j_call: TRBJ2-1
d_call: TRBD1

cdr3_aa: CASSQAEREGREQYF
v_call: TRBV4-1
j_call: TRBJ2-7
d_call: TRBD2

cdr3_aa: CASSFTRGSTGELFF
v_call: TRBV27
j_call: TRBJ2-2
d_call: .

cdr3_aa: CASSTTSGSLETQYF
v_call: TRBV19
j_call: TRBJ2-5
d_call: TRBD2

cdr3_aa: CASSLAGTPNTEAFF
v_call: TRBV7-9
j_call: TRBJ1-1
d_call: .

cdr3_aa: CASSLGTQYEQYF
v_call: TRBV11-2
j_call: TRBJ2-7
d_call: .

cdr3_aa: CASSSRTGASYNEQFF
v_call: TRBV7-3
j_call: TRBJ2-1
d_call: TRBD1

cdr3_aa: CASSYAGVTSGRESNEQFF
v_call: TRBV28
j_call: TRBJ2-1
d_call: TRBD2

cdr3_aa: CASSLAPRLAGSDNEQFF
v_call: TRBV7-8
j_call: TRBJ2-1
d_call: TRBD2

cdr3_aa: CASSPREYNEQFF
v_call: TRBV7-9
j_call: TRBJ2-1
d_call: .

cdr3_aa: CASSFFSGDNQPQHF
v_call: TRBV5-8
j_call: TRBJ1-5
d_call: .

cdr3_aa: CASGTSGRSYEQYF
v_call: TRBV27
j_call: TRBJ2-7
d_call: TRBD2

cdr3_aa: CASSLGAGLTNNEQFF
v_call: TRBV27
j_call: TRBJ2-1
d_call: TRBD2

cdr3_aa: CASSSGGLPGELFF
v_call: TRBV19
j_call: TRBJ2-2
d_call: .

cdr3_aa: CASSQVRGSYEQYF
v_call: TRBV4-1
j_call: TRBJ2-7
d_call: TRBD1

cdr3_aa: CASSYLTGSNTEAFF
v_call: TRBV7-6
j_call: TRBJ1-1
d_call: TRBD1

cdr3_aa: CASSLGASGVGTGELFF
v_call: TRBV7-8
j_call: TRBJ2-2
d_call: TRBD2

cdr3_aa: CASSSSTGIFGTEAFF
v_call: TRBV13
j_call: TRBJ1-1
d_call: TRBD1

cdr3_aa: CSVEGGQASEREVTGSTDTQYF
v_call: TRBV29-1
j_call: TRBJ2-3
d_call: .

cdr3_aa: CASSVRERGYNEQFF
v_call: TRBV6-1
j_call: TRBJ2-1
d_call: .

cdr3_aa: CSVEDLGPGQGYEQYF
v_call: TRBV29-1
j_call: TRBJ2-7
d_call: TRBD1

cdr3_aa: CASSIARTGPYEQYF
v_call: TRBV19
j_call: TRBJ2-7
d_call: .

cdr3_aa: CASSYSSEKPQHF
v_call: TRBV6-6
j_call: TRBJ1-5
d_call: .

cdr3_aa: CVRKPGTGPNQPQHF
v_call: TRBV5-3
j_call: TRBJ1-5
d_call: TRBD1

cdr3_aa: CASSLIRGPYGYTF
v_call: TRBV28
j_call: TRBJ1-2
d_call: TRBD1

cdr3_aa: CASSQVWQEQETQYF
v_call: TRBV4-1
j_call: TRBJ2-5
d_call: .

cdr3_aa: CASSGGTGKNSPLHF
v_call: TRBV4-3
j_call: TRBJ1-6
d_call: TRBD1

cdr3_aa: CASSARGGETQYF
v_call: TRBV28
j_call: TRBJ2-5
d_call: TRBD2

cdr3_aa: CASSQTTGNQPQHF
v_call: TRBV4-1
j_call: TRBJ1-5
d_call: .

cdr3_aa: CSVHQGSSYEQYF
v_call: TRBV29-1
j_call: TRBJ2-7
d_call: .

cdr3_aa: CASSTVGGSNQPQHF
v_call: TRBV19
j_call: TRBJ1-5
d_call: .

cdr3_aa: CASSLPGTVFTYEQYF
v_call: TRBV4-2
j_call: TRBJ2-7
d_call: TRBD1

cdr3_aa: CASSLYELTEAFF
v_call: TRBV7-2
j_call: TRBJ1-1
d_call: .

cdr3_aa: CASSLKGVQPQHF
v_call: TRBV7-6
j_call: TRBJ1-5
d_call: .

cdr3_aa: CASSSTGRGIYEQYF
v_call: TRBV27
j_call: TRBJ2-7
d_call: .

cdr3_aa: CASSQEGTEQFF
v_call: TRBV4-2
j_call: TRBJ2-1
d_call: .

cdr3_aa: CASSKGTRYEQYF
v_call: TRBV7-9
j_call: TRBJ2-7
d_call: .

cdr3_aa: CASSPSPKRDFYEQYF
v_call: TRBV7-6
j_call: TRBJ2-7
d_call: TRBD2

cdr3_aa: CASSPSTGELFF
v_call: TRBV7-9
j_call: TRBJ2-2
d_call: .

cdr3_aa: CASSEGTGVSGNEQFF
v_call: TRBV2
j_call: TRBJ2-1
d_call: TRBD1

cdr3_aa: CAWSGPGQGVPYEQYF
v_call: TRBV30
j_call: TRBJ2-7
d_call: TRBD1

cdr3_aa: CASSITGAWTTEAFF
v_call: TRBV5-1
j_call: TRBJ1-1
d_call: TRBD1

cdr3_aa: CASSLVGGALSPTYEQYF
v_call: TRBV27
j_call: TRBJ2-7
d_call: .

cdr3_aa: CASSFFSGDNQPQHF
v_call: TRBV5-4
j_call: TRBJ1-5
d_call: .

cdr3_aa: CSVEVGQETQYF
v_call: TRBV29-1
j_call: TRBJ2-5
d_call: .

cdr3_aa: CASSDPLAGVWRETQYF
v_call: TRBV5-1
j_call: TRBJ2-5
d_call: TRBD2

cdr3_aa: CASSQRQGLRYNEQFF
v_call: TRBV5-1
j_call: TRBJ2-1
d_call: TRBD1

cdr3_aa: CASSPRGPYEQYF
v_call: TRBV7-9
j_call: .
d_call: .